These 4 T cell receptor beta chains came from one sample sequenced in a study of T-cell reconstitution after alpha-beta-depleted transplantation in children (TCRdb year 2016). The library came from PCR. Sequencer: Illumina HiSeq 2500. To normalize quantification of the TCRbeta repertoire, the TCR libraries were built with molecular barcoding that relied on unique molecular identifiers. TCRdb reprocessed the public reads (quality trimming at Q25 with fastp, clone calling with MiXCR) and kept in-frame beta chains. Duplicate CDR3 protein sequences are folded into a single record with the most common DNA and genes. The sample table records over 400,000 distinct CDR3 sequences; around 13% of these occur just once. Under 7% of the sample is taken by the ten largest. Sequencing was performed on PBMCs from the stem cell graft donor, taken from the stem cell graft. These receptors all stem from a human donor who donated a stem cell graft to a child with combined immunodeficiency.

The CDR3 DNA reads TGCGCCAGCAGCTTGGCCGCTAGTGACAGGCGATACGAGCAGTACTTC. Protein: CASSLAASDRRYEQYF. The chain employs TRBV5-1 and TRBJ2-7; possibly TRBD1 for D (6 bases). V was pared by 0 bases and J by 4 bases, with 17 bases between. Germline CDR1 SGHRS, CDR2 YFSETQ. The CDR3 runs 16 residues.

There are many counts of this clonotype. The V and J genes are TRBV12-3 or TRBV12-4 and TRBJ2-3; TRBD1 aligns across 7 bases. The CDR3 loop spans 15 amino acids. V was pared by 2 bases and J by 2 bases, with 4 bases of the junction left unmatched. Here the CDR3 reads CASSLQGQTTDTQYF. The CDR3 nucleotides read TGTGCCAGCAGTTTACAGGGACAGACCACAGATACGCAGTATTTT.

This clonotype was detected ten times or more. CDR3 sequence: CSVPPVGSFFNEQFF. CDR3 DNA: TGCAGCGTCCCTCCTGTCGGGAGTTTTTTCAATGAGCAGTTCTTC. This chain uses TRBV29-1 with TRBJ2-1; the D gene is possibly TRBD2 (6 bases). V was clipped by 6 bases and J by 6 bases, with 21 bases between them. CDR1 and CDR2 from the germline V gene are SQVTM and ANQGSEA. The CDR3 is 15 residues long.

This clonotype was counted ten times or more. This chain connects TRBV10-3 to TRBJ2-4; D is perhaps TRBD1 or TRBD2 (5 bases each). CDR3 size: 15 residues. V was clipped by 4 bases and J by 3 bases, with 13 bases between them. The germline V gene encodes CDR1 ENHRY and CDR2 SYGVKD. CDR3 sequence: CAISVGAMGKNIQYF. The CDR3 DNA reads TGTGCCATCAGTGTCGGGGCCATGGGCAAAAACATTCAGTACTTC.